Reported below is one TCR beta chain. The antigen remains unidentified. Profiling relied on immunoSEQ multiplex PCR, and the TCRdb table lists in-frame clones only, not all of them. Here the sample spans about 140,000 clones, approximately 90% being singletons. The sample comes from a study of cytotoxic CD8 clonotypes in ibrutinib-treated CLL. Overall study findings and caveats: Public clonotypes, an uncommon group, contracted or remained stable on treatment.

V was pared by 10 bases and J by 8 bases, with 15 bases between. The CDR3 loop spans 12 amino acids. Germline CDR1 and CDR2: LNHDA and SQIVND (reference sequence). Sequenced material: PBMCs, taken after 12 months of ibrutinib treatment. The chain joins TRBV19 to TRBJ2-1; maybe TRBD2 (5 bases). The clonotype was recovered from a human donor with chronic lymphocytic leukemia. The CDR3 region is CATSRDGDEQFF. The CDR3, as DNA: TGTGCCACCTCGAGGGATGGGGATGAGCAGTTCTTC.